A selection of T cell receptor beta chains follows, all from one sample in a study of blood T cell repertoires in COVID-19. Measured with immunoSEQ multiplex PCR; TCRdb has only the in-frame clones, and not every one. The table has fewer than 200,000 clones, roughly 85% seen once; the top ten hold 4.4%. The sample taken for sequencing was PBMCs or T cells enriched from blood (not recorded which). These receptors were obtained from a woman aged 45-59 years who had recovered from COVID-19. Each CDR3 is given without its conserved first and last residue. Fields, in order: J gene, V gene, CDR3 protein.

TRBJ2-3	TRBV25-1	ASSDVAGTDTQY
TRBJ2-5	TRBV7-3	ASSRRSGGAETQY
TRBJ1-1	TRBV7-9	ASLRTPMNTEAF
TRBJ1-2	TRBV6-5	ASKQGPKKGYT
TRBJ2-2	TRBV3-1/TRBV3-2	APPAGLAGGGTGELF
TRBJ2-1	TRBV20-1	SARGYNEQF
TRBJ1-1	TRBV7-2	ASSLVPRAGLNTEAF
TRBJ1-2	TRBV19	ASSLGTGGNYGYT
TRBJ1-1	TRBV27	ASSAGPNTEAF
TRBJ2-1	TRBV28	ASRSPGGPYNEQF
TRBJ2-6	TRBV27	ASSFHSGTLSYSGANVLT
TRBJ1-2	TRBV12-3/TRBV12-4	ASSLVSDYGYT
TRBJ1-6	TRBV29-1	SVGSSYNSPLH
TRBJ2-5	TRBV4-2	ASSPQTSGRKTQY
TRBJ1-1	TRBV4-2	ASSQGEDTEAF
TRBJ1-1	TRBV5-4	ASTQGRGLGTEAF
TRBJ1-3	TRBV29-1	SGRQNGGNTIY
TRBJ2-1	TRBV7-2	ASTSRLAGFNEQF
TRBJ2-3	TRBV5-1	ASSPSGGPTDTQY
TRBJ1-6	TRBV19	ASSILGSPLH
TRBJ1-5	TRBV19	ASRWGGSNQPQH
TRBJ2-5	TRBV28	ASSALLGGGETQY
TRBJ1-1	TRBV19	ASSIDGGRGTEAF
TRBJ1-6	TRBV7-2	ASSFRESSPLH
TRBJ2-1	TRBV14	ASSQEGEDSASSYNEQF
TRBJ1-2	TRBV3-1/TRBV3-2	ASSQEPTDQGGYT
TRBJ1-2	TRBV7-9	ASSSALGQGGSGYT
TRBJ2-6	TRBV5-1	ASSSDSSGANVLT
TRBJ2-3	TRBV3-1/TRBV3-2	ASSHYGAI
TRBJ2-5	TRBV5-4	ASSFGGALETQY
TRBJ2-5	TRBV19	ASNTGQRGTQY
TRBJ1-6	TRBV7-9	ASSLAEFGAPESPSPLH
TRBJ1-4	TRBV3-1/TRBV3-2	ASSSDLELF
TRBJ2-5	TRBV7-2	ASSEGDRKFWETQY
TRBJ2-2	TRBV5-4	ASTSDRNTGELF